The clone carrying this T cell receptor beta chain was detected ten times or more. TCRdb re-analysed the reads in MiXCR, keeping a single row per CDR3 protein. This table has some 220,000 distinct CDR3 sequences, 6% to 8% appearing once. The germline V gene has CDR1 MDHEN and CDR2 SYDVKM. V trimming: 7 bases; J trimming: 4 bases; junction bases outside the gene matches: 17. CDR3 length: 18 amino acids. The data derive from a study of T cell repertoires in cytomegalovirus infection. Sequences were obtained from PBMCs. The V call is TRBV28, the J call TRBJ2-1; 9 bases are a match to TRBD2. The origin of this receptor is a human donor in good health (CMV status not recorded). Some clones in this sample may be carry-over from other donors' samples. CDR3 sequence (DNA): TGTGCCAGCAACGGGGACTTAGCGGGGGATATCGGATACAATGAGCAGTTCTTC. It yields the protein CASNGDLAGDIGYNEQFF.